These 11 T cell receptor beta chains originate from one sample sequenced in a study of high-grade serous ovarian cancer treatment subgroups listed by TCRdb under 2021. Library preparation was by the immunoSEQ multiplex PCR assay. Imported from immuneACCESS, the table was reduced by TCRdb to in-frame sequences with V and J called. These copies leave out some clones; in studies compared against another copy, an unresolved V gene accounts for under half, and the cause of the remainder is not known. The table for this sample lists just over 35,000 clones; around three quarters of them were counted only once. The top ten clonotypes cover 3% to 3.5% of the sample. Tumor samples were obtained before definitive surgery or chemotherapy. The sequenced sample consisted of tumor tissue. The receptor source for this set is a human donor with high-grade serous ovarian cancer.

The rearrangement joins TRBV6-4 to TRBJ2-3; D not certain. Germline CDR1 and CDR2: MRHNA and SNTAGT. Trimming stripped 11 bases from V and 1 base from J, with 13 bases between. This CDR3 is 13 amino acids long. The CDR3, as DNA: TGTGCCTCCCGGGCTAGTCGCACAGATACGCAGTATTTT. Amino acids: CASRASRTDTQYF.

V and J are TRBV4-3 and TRBJ2-3; 7 nucleotides agree with TRBD1. Germline CDR1 is LGHNA and CDR2 is YSLEER. J lost 1 base, V lost 7 bases, and 8 bases had no gene match. This CDR3 has 15 residues. The CDR3 DNA is TGCGCCAGCACTATCACAGGGGAAGGCACAGATACGCAGTATTTT. Its translation is CASTITGEGTDTQYF.

The V call is TRBV29-1, the J call TRBJ2-1; TRBD1 might be the D (5 bases). This CDR3 region has 13 residues. V shed 0 bases and J shed 2 bases, with 5 bases lying between them. The germline gives CDR1 SQVTM, CDR2 ANQGSEA. CDR3 nucleotide sequence: TGCAGCGTTGAAGAGACAGCCTACAATGAGCAGTTCTTC. This encodes CSVEETAYNEQFF.

This sequence joins TRBV7-3 and TRBJ2-7; 11 positions agree with TRBD2. The V gene end was trimmed by 5 bases and the J gene end by 0 bases; junction bases not matched to a gene: 6. The CDR3 is made up of 16 amino acids. The germline gives CDR1 SGHTA, CDR2 FQGTGA. Here the CDR3 reads CASSPGGTSGSYEQYF. Written as DNA, the CDR3 is TGTGCCAGCAGCCCCGGCGGGACTAGCGGCTCCTACGAGCAGTACTTC.

CDR3 loop: CASSYGEIYGYTF. In DNA, the CDR3 is TGTGCCAGCAGTTACGGGGAAATCTATGGCTACACCTTC. The chain is built from TRBV6-6 and TRBJ1-2; D gene uncertain. This CDR3 region has 13 residues. Germline-derived CDR1 and CDR2 are MNHNY and SVGAGI (reference sequence). The germline V and J ends were trimmed by 2 bases and 4 bases, with 8 bases remaining between them.

V and J are TRBV4-3 and TRBJ2-7, with D perhaps matching TRBD1 or TRBD2 (5 bases each). Germline CDR1 reads LGHNA; CDR2 reads YSLEER. The CDR3 contains 18 residues. Between the trimmed V and J ends, which lost 3 bases and 0 bases, there was a span of 21 bases. The CDR3 reads CASSQNGPPGRSSYEQYF. In DNA, the CDR3 is TGCGCCAGCAGCCAGAATGGCCCCCCGGGACGGAGCTCCTACGAGCAGTACTTC.

The V and J genes are TRBV28 and TRBJ2-5; 11 positions agree with TRBD1. V lost 4 bases and J lost 4; bases outside the gene matches: 8. This CDR3 region has 16 residues. CDR1 and CDR2 from the germline V gene are MDHEN and SYDVKM. CDR3 nucleotides: TGTGCCAGCAGTTCGTATATGGGACAGGGGGGAGAGACCCAGTACTTC. This sequence encodes CASSSYMGQGGETQYF.

The chain combines TRBV28 with TRBJ1-5, with D unclear. This CDR3 contains 13 residues. Between the trimmed V and J ends, which lost 4 bases and 4 bases, there was a span of 8 bases. Germline V gene data show CDR1 as MDHEN and CDR2 as SYDVKM. The CDR3 nucleotides are TGTGCCAGCAGTTCCTCATTAAATCAGCCCCAGCATTTT. Amino acids: CASSSSLNQPQHF.

This chain connects TRBV2 to TRBJ2-7; D may correspond to TRBD1 or TRBD2 (5 bases each). CDR3 size: 15 residues. Deletions cut 5 bases from V and 6 bases from J, with 20 bases between. Per the germline V gene, CDR1 is SNHLY and CDR2 is FYNNEI. The CDR3 DNA reads as TGTGCCAGCAGTAACCCCTTGGGACGGAGGAGCGAGCAGTACTTC. Translating gives CASSNPLGRRSEQYF.

V and J are TRBV7-9 and TRBJ1-4; 8 bases are shared with TRBD1. The CDR3 runs to 16 residues. Germline V CDR1 and CDR2: SEHNR, FQNEAQ (reference sequence). J lost 7 bases, V lost 4 bases, and 11 bases had no gene match. CDR3 loop: CASSSPRTGRGEKLFF. In DNA, the CDR3 is TGTGCCAGCAGCTCACCGAGGACAGGGAGAGGTGAAAAACTGTTTTTT.

This clone was detected only once. The rearrangement uses TRBV19 and TRBJ2-7; TRBD2 matches 12 bases. V trimming: 5 bases; J trimming: 5 bases; junction bases outside the gene matches: 13. In germline, CDR1 is LNHDA, CDR2 SQIVND (reference sequence). The CDR3 consists of 17 residues. For the CDR3, the DNA is TGTGCCAGTAGTTTCCGAGCGACTAGCGGGAGATCCAACGAGCAGTACTTC. It specifies CASSFRATSGRSNEQYF.